This record covers a single T cell receptor beta chain. Its target is not known. MiXCR was run by TCRdb on the 5' RACE reads, yielding one entry per CDR3 protein. The table includes approximately 250,000 distinct CDR3 sequences, 15% to 20% detected once. The CDR3 runs to 13 residues. The germline CDR1 and CDR2 sequences are SGHDT and YYEEEE. Trimming removed 0 bases from V and 3 bases from J, with 6 bases in between. The data were obtained in a study of T-cell memory formation after mild COVID-19. Study-wide findings and caveats: While clones contracting from day 15 to 85 were balanced between CD4 and CD8, later expanders leaned CD4+. Researchers found some responding clones in pre-infection memory, a sign that cross-reactive memory joined. Mainly in CM and EM were contracting CD4+ clones; CD8+ were in EMRA.

Input material: PBMCs or a T cell subset sorted from them (not recorded which). The sequence was collected from a man aged 18 to 29 who had mild COVID-19 (a few samples of this study predate the infection). Cell type and time point are not known. The rearrangement links TRBV5-6 to TRBJ1-2; D not certain. The chain's CDR3 is CASSLDSYYGYTF. CDR3 sequence (DNA): TGTGCCAGCAGCTTGGACAGCTACTATGGCTACACCTTC. Full variable domain (remainder filled in from reference TRBV5-6 and TRBJ1-2): DAGVTQSPTHLIKTRGQQVTLRCSPKSGHDTVSWYQQALGQGPQFIFQYYEEEERQRGNFPDRFSGHQFPNYSSELNVNALLLGDSALYLCASSLDSYYGYTFGSGTRLTVV.